These 10 T cell receptor beta chains were sequenced from one sample in a study of cytomegalovirus exposure and HLA in healthy donors. TCRdb keeps only in-frame clones here, not all; method: immunoSEQ multiplex PCR. The table shows under 250,000 clones, with over 80% occurring only once. Sequencing used PBMCs. These receptors originate from a woman in her late teens or twenties in good health and CMV-seronegative.

This chain joins TRBV2 and TRBJ2-5, with a tentative D call TRBD1 (6 bases). The CDR3 spans 14 residues. Germline V gene data show CDR1 as SNHLY and CDR2 as FYNNEI. V dropped 1 base and J dropped 1 base, with 7 bases sitting between them. This chain's CDR3 is CASSEGTVQETQYF. Written as DNA, the CDR3 is TGTGCCAGCAGTGAAGGGACAGTCCAAGAGACCCAGTACTTC.

V gene TRBV25-1 combines with J gene TRBJ2-5, with 8 bases aligning to TRBD1. The CDR3 covers 14 residues. Germline V gene sequence: CDR1 MGHDK, CDR2 SYGVNS. The V segment lost 4 bases and the J segment 5 bases; nucleotides outside the gene matches: 6. CDR3 in amino acids: CASSGQGLRETQYF. The DNA for the CDR3 is TGTGCCAGCAGTGGACAGGGGCTGCGGGAGACCCAGTACTTC.

The table lists this clone with a count of one. The rearrangement joins TRBV6-6 to TRBJ1-3, with D perhaps TRBD1 (6 bases). The germline CDR1 and CDR2 sequences are MNHNY and SVGAGI (reference sequence). The V gene lost 8 bases and the J gene lost 1 base, with 12 bases spanning the gap. This CDR3 spans 14 amino acids. DNA of the CDR3: TGTGCCAGCTCAACCGGACAGTCTGGAAACACCATATATTTT. As protein: CASSTGQSGNTIYF.

This clone appeared a few times. V gene TRBV30 combines with J gene TRBJ2-2; a possible D gene is TRBD2 (5 bases). Looked up from germline, CDR1 is GTSNPN and CDR2 is SVGIG (reference sequence). The CDR3 contains 12 residues. V was shortened by 5 bases and J by 6 bases, with 10 bases between the two germline ends. The CDR3 DNA is TGTGCCTGGCGATCGGGGTCCGGGGAGCTGTTTTTT. Protein product: CAWRSGSGELFF. The variable domain in full, with the rest retrieved from reference TRBV30 and TRBJ2-2, is SQTIHQWPATLVQPVGSPLSLECTVEGTSNPNLYWYRQAAGRGLQLLFYSVGIGQISSEVPQNLSASRPQDRQFILSSKKLLLSDSGFYLCAWRSGSGELFFGEGSRLTVL.

The chain couples TRBV5-1 to TRBJ2-2; D gene ambiguous. In germline, CDR1 is SGHRS, CDR2 YFSETQ. The CDR3 spans 14 residues. Trimming removed 4 bases from V and 2 bases from J, with 9 bases in between. The CDR3 spells CASSLMINTGELFF. Written as DNA, the CDR3 is TGCGCCAGCAGCCTGATGATTAACACCGGGGAGCTGTTTTTT.

The V and J genes are TRBV30 and TRBJ2-1; maybe TRBD1 (5 bases). The germline V gene has CDR1 GTSNPN and CDR2 SVGIG (reference sequence). Trimming took 1 base from V and 2 from J, leaving 9 bases between them. This CDR3 comprises 14 residues. DNA for the CDR3: TGTGCCTGGAGTGAAGGGGTGCCCTACAATGAGCAGTTCTTC. Protein product: CAWSEGVPYNEQFF.

The chain joins TRBV28 to TRBJ1-2, with D possibly being TRBD1 (6 bases). In germline, CDR1 is MDHEN, CDR2 SYDVKM. V lost 6 bases to trimming and J lost 3 bases, with 8 bases between them. The CDR3 contains 12 residues. The chain's CDR3 is CASSAGDYGYTF. CDR3 nucleotide sequence: TGTGCCAGCAGCGCAGGGGACTATGGCTACACCTTC.

V usage is TRBV27 and J usage is TRBJ1-4; D possibly corresponds to TRBD1 (5 bases). The ends were cut back, 2 bases at V and 6 bases at J, with 19 bases in the middle. The CDR3 has 17 amino acids. CDR1 and CDR2 from the germline V gene are MNHEY and SMNVEV (reference sequence). CDR3 bases: TGTGCCAGCAGTTTAAGAGGGAGACAGCCGAGGGATGAAAAACTGTTTTTT. It specifies CASSLRGRQPRDEKLFF.

This clone is a singleton in its sample. CDR3 protein: CASWGGPNQPQHF. The CDR3 DNA is TGTGCCAGCTGGGGGGGCCCCAATCAGCCCCAGCATTTT. The gene calls are TRBV2 and TRBJ1-5; a weak D match, TRBD1 (6 bases). V was trimmed by 8 bases and J by 3 bases, leaving 11 bases between them. Per germline, CDR1 SNHLY and CDR2 FYNNEI. The CDR3 runs 13 residues.

The chain carries TRBV27 and TRBJ1-1; D not resolved. CDR3 length equals 13 residues. The ends were cut back, 6 bases at V and 3 bases at J, with 11 bases in the middle. Germline lookup yields CDR1 MNHEY and CDR2 SMNVEV (reference sequence). CDR3 protein: CASRRVDHTEAFF. The CDR3, as DNA: TGTGCCAGCAGACGGGTGGATCACACTGAAGCTTTCTTT.